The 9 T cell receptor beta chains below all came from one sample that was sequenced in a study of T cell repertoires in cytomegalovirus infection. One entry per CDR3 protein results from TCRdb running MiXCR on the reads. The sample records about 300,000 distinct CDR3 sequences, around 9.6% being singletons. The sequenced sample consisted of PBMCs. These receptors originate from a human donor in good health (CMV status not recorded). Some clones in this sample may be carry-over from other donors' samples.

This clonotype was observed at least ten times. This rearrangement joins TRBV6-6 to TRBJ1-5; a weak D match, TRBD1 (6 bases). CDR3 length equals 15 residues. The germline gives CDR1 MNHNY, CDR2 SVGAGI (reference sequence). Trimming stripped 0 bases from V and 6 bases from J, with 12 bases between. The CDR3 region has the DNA TGTGCCAGCAGTTACTCACAGGGTAACAGTCAGCCCCAGCATTTT. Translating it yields CASSYSQGNSQPQHF.

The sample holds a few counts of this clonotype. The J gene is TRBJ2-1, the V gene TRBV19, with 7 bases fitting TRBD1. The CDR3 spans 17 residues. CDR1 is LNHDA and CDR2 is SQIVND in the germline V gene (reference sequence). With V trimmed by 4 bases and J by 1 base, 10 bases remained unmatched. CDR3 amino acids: CASSNRPTGPSYNEQFF. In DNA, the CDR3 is TGTGCCAGTAGTAACCGCCCGACAGGGCCGTCCTACAATGAGCAGTTCTTC.

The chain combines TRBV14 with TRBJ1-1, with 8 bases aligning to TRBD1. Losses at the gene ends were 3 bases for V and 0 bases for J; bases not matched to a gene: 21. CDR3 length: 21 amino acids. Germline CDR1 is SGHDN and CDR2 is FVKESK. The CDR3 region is CASSHQRRTGPSRGLNTEAFF. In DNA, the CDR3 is TGTGCCAGCAGCCACCAACGAAGGACAGGGCCTTCGAGGGGATTGAACACTGAAGCTTTCTTT.

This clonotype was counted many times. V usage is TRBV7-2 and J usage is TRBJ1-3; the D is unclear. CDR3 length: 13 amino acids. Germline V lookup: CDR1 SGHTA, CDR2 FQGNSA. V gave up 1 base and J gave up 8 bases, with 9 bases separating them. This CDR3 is CASSLGHSDTIYF. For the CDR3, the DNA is TGTGCCAGCAGCTTAGGTCACAGTGACACCATATATTTT.

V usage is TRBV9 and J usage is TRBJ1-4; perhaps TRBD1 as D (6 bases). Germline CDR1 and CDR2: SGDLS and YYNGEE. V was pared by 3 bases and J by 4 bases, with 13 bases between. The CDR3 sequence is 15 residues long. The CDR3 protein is CASSAGQTYNEKLFF. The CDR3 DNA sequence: TGTGCCAGCAGCGCAGGACAGACCTATAATGAAAAACTGTTTTTT.

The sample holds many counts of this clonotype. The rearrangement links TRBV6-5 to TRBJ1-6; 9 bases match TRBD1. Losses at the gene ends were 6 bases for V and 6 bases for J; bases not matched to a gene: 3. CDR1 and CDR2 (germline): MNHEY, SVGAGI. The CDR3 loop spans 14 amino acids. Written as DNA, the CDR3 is TGTGCCAGCAGCGGGGGACAGGGTAATTCACCCCTCCACTTT. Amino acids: CASSGGQGNSPLHF.

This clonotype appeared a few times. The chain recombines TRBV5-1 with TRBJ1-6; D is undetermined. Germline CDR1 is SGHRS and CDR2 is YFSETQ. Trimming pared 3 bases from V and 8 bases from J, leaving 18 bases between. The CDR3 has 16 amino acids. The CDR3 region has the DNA TGCGCCAGCAGCTGGAGCGGACGGTTGAACGATTCACCCCTCCACTTT. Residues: CASSWSGRLNDSPLHF. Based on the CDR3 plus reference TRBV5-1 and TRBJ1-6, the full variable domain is KAGVTQTPRYLIKTRGQQVTLSCSPISGHRSVSWYQQTPGQGLQFLFEYFSETQRNKGNFPGRFSGRQFSNSRSEMNVSTLELGDSALYLCASSWSGRLNDSPLHFGNGTRLTVT.

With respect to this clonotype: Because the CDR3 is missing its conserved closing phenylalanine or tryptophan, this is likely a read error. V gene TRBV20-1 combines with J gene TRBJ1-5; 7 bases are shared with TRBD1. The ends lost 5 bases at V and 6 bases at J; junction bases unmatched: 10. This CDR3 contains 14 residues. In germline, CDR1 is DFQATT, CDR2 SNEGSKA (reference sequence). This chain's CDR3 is CSASNRGEIQPQHS. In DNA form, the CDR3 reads TGCAGTGCTTCAAACAGGGGAGAAATTCAGCCCCAGCATTCT.

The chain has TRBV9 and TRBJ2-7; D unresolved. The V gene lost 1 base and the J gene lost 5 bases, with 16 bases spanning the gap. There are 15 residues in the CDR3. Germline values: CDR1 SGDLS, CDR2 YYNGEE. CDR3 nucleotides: TGTGCCAGCAGCGTATCGGCCCGGGTACGACACGAGCAGTACGTC. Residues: CASSVSARVRHEQYV.